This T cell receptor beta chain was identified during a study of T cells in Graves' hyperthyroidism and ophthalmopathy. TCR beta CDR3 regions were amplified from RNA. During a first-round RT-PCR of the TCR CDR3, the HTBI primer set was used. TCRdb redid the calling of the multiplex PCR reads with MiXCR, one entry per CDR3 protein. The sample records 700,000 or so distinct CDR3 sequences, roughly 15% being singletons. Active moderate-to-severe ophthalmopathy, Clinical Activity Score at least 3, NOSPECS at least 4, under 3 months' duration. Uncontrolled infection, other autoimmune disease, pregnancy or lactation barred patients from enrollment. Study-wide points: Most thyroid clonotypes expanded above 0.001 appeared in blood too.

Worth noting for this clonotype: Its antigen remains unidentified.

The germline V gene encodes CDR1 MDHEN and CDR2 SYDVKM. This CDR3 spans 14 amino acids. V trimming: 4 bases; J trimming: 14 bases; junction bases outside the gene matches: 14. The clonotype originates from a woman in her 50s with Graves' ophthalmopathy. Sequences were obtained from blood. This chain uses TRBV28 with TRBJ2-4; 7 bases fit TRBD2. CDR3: CASSSPSVRRGEYF. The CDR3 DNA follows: TGTGCCAGCAGTTCCCCCTCCGTCCGACGGGGGGAGTACTTC.